A single sample gave rise to the 23 T cell receptor beta chains below, sequenced in a study of regulatory dendritic cells for organ transplantation. TCRdb's copy holds only in-frame clones and misses some; the assay was immunoSEQ multiplex PCR. The repertoire has about 38,000 clones, approximately 90% of them found once; the top ten carry 0.11%. Sequenced sample: naive CD8+ T cells from blood. Indicated subset: CD45RA+ naive T cells. Receptor source: a human donor in good health.

This rearrangement joins TRBV30 to TRBJ2-7; D is uncertain. The ends were cut back, 4 bases at V and 3 bases at J, with 19 bases in the middle. Per germline, CDR1 GTSNPN and CDR2 SVGIG (reference sequence). The CDR3 is 15 amino acids. The CDR3 nucleotides read TGTGCCTGGATGAGTGGCGTGCCACAGAACTACGAGCAGTACTTC. Amino acid sequence: CAWMSGVPQNYEQYF.

Here the CDR3 reads CASSINVEQFF. CDR3 DNA sequence: TGTGCCAGTAGTATTAACGTTGAGCAGTTCTTC. J is TRBJ2-1 and V is TRBV19; D unclear. Germline loops: CDR1 LNHDA, CDR2 SQIVND (reference sequence). V gave up 3 bases and J gave up 9 bases, with 6 bases separating them. The CDR3 loop spans 11 amino acids.

The rearrangement links TRBV4-1 to TRBJ2-7; D may be TRBD2 (6 bases). CDR3 length: 16 residues. V lost 4 bases to trimming and J lost 0 bases, with 16 bases between them. Germline loops: CDR1 MGHRA, CDR2 YSYEKL. The CDR3 region has the DNA TGCGCCAGCAGCCTGACGCTTAGCGGAAGCTCCTACGAGCAGTACTTC. Amino acid sequence: CASSLTLSGSSYEQYF.

The genes are TRBV11-2 and TRBJ2-3; TRBD2 matches 7 bases. The CDR3 is made up of 16 amino acids. V dropped 3 bases and J dropped 3; count of bases not matched to a gene: 9. The V gene's germline CDR1 is SGHAT and CDR2 FQNNGV. As DNA, the CDR3 is TGTGCCAGCAGCTTTTCCAGCGGGATTAATACAGATACGCAGTATTTT. It is translated as CASSFSSGINTDTQYF.

The sample holds one count of this clone. The chain uses TRBV7-9 and TRBJ2-7, with 7 positions matching TRBD1. Germline loops: CDR1 SEHNR, CDR2 FQNEAQ (reference sequence). V shed 4 bases and J 5 bases; nucleotides not matched to a gene: 11. The CDR3 spans 15 residues. Written as DNA, the CDR3 is TGTGCCAGCAGCTCCTCTAGACAGGGTGTCCACGAGCAGTACTTC. Encoded protein: CASSSSRQGVHEQYF.

The CDR3 nucleotides read TGTGCCAGCAGTGGCGGGACCGGGGAGCTGTTTTTT. Its translation: CASSGGTGELFF. The chain joins TRBV6-1 to TRBJ2-2; D may be TRBD2 (5 bases). There are 12 residues in the CDR3. Trimming stripped 4 bases from V and 5 bases from J, with 5 bases between. CDR1 and CDR2 (germline): MNHNS, SASEGT.

This chain connects TRBV5-4 to TRBJ1-1; D is uncertain. The ends were cut back, 0 bases at V and 0 bases at J, with 6 bases in the middle. This CDR3 region has 14 residues. Germline CDR1 and CDR2: SGHNT and YYREEE (reference sequence). For the CDR3, the DNA is TGTGCCAGCAGCTTGGGCGACATGAACACTGAAGCTTTCTTT. Its protein product is CASSLGDMNTEAFF. Based on the CDR3 plus reference TRBV5-4 and TRBJ1-1, the full variable domain is ETGVTQSPTHLIKTRGQQVTLRCSSQSGHNTVSWYQQALGQGPQFIFQYYREEENGRGNFPPRFSGLQFPNYSSELNVNALELDDSALYLCASSLGDMNTEAFFGQGTRLTVV.

This sequence joins TRBV28 and TRBJ2-7, with 11 bases that match TRBD1. J lost 3 bases, V lost 5 bases, and 9 bases had no gene match. This CDR3 spans 16 amino acids. Germline V gene lookup returns CDR1 MDHEN and CDR2 SYDVKM. In DNA, the CDR3 is TGTGCCAGCAGTCGAATTACCGGGACAGGGGGCTACGAGCAGTACTTC. Encoded protein: CASSRITGTGGYEQYF.

The rearrangement joins TRBV6-4 to TRBJ2-2; no definite D call. V gave up 6 bases and J gave up 2 bases, with 7 bases separating them. The CDR3 is made up of 13 amino acids. CDR1 is MRHNA and CDR2 is SNTAGT in the germline V gene. The CDR3 loop reads CASREFNTGELFF. Written as DNA, the CDR3 is TGTGCCAGCAGGGAATTTAACACCGGGGAGCTGTTTTTT.

The chain carries TRBV6-6 and TRBJ2-7, with D perhaps matching TRBD1 (6 bases). The germline gives CDR1 MNHNY, CDR2 SVGAGI (reference sequence). V lost 3 bases to trimming and J lost 0 bases, with 12 bases between them. There are 15 residues in the CDR3. The CDR3 is CASSYGDTSSYEQYF. The CDR3 DNA is TGTGCCAGCAGTTATGGGGACACCTCCTCCTACGAGCAGTACTTC.

The chain employs TRBV7-9 and TRBJ2-7; D is tentatively TRBD1 or TRBD2 (5 bases each). The length of the CDR3 is 15 residues. V was shortened by 5 bases and J by 3 bases, with 17 bases between the two germline ends. Per the germline V gene, CDR1 is SEHNR and CDR2 is FQNEAQ (reference sequence). The CDR3 here is CASSSNRDRSYEQYF. DNA for the CDR3: TGTGCCAGCAGCAGTAACCGGGACCGAAGCTACGAGCAGTACTTC.

This CDR3 reads CASSPPLAGAFF. CDR3 nucleotides: TGTGCCAGCAGCCCGCCCCTGGCAGGAGCGTTCTTT. V is TRBV13 and J is TRBJ1-1; D is unclear. This CDR3 has 12 residues. The ends were cut back, 5 bases at V and 14 bases at J, with 18 bases in the middle. Germline V CDR1 and CDR2: PRHDT, FYEKMQ (reference sequence). Full variable domain (missing parts from reference TRBV13 and TRBJ1-1): AAGVIQSPRHLIKEKRETATLKCYPIPRHDTVYWYQQGPGQDPQFLISFYEKMQSDKGSIPDRFSAQQFSDYHSELNMSSLELGDSALYFCASSPPLAGAFFGQGTRLTVV.

This clone has just one count. This chain connects TRBV9 to TRBJ2-1; TRBD2 matches at 7 bases. Germline V lookup: CDR1 SGDLS, CDR2 YYNGEE. The V and J ends lost 0 bases and 10 bases, in that order; junction bases with no gene match: 10. This CDR3 spans 15 amino acids. CDR3 DNA sequence: TGTGCCAGCAGCGTAGGCGGGAGCTTAGAGGAGGAGCAGTTCTTC. Protein: CASSVGGSLEEEQFF. Together with reference TRBV9 and TRBJ2-1, the CDR3 gives the full variable domain: DSGVTQTPKHLITATGQRVTLRCSPRSGDLSVYWYQQSLDQGLQFLIQYYNGEERAKGNILERFSAQQFPDLHSELNLSSLELGDSALYFCASSVGGSLEEEQFFGPGTRLTVL.

V usage is TRBV4-1 and J usage is TRBJ2-5, with a tentative D call TRBD1 (6 bases). Deletions cut 3 bases from V and 2 bases from J, with 25 bases between. Germline CDR1 and CDR2: MGHRA and YSYEKL. The CDR3 totals 19 residues. For the CDR3, the DNA is TGCGCCAGCAGCCAGGGATCCACCCGGACAGTATTCTTACAAGAGACCCAGTACTTC. Residues: CASSQGSTRTVFLQETQYF.

The chain joins TRBV14 to TRBJ2-7, with a tentative D call TRBD1 (5 bases). This CDR3 contains 15 residues. Germline V gene lookup returns CDR1 SGHDN and CDR2 FVKESK. Trimming cost V 0 bases and J 2 bases, with 11 bases left between them. The CDR3 sequence is CASSQDGDSTYEQYF. In nucleotides, the CDR3 is TGTGCCAGCAGCCAAGATGGTGACAGTACCTACGAGCAGTACTTC.

The chain uses TRBV5-1 and TRBJ2-7, with D perhaps matching TRBD1 (7 bases). CDR3 size: 15 residues. The germline gives CDR1 SGHRS, CDR2 YFSETQ. Deletions cut 0 bases from V and 3 bases from J, with 13 bases between. The chain's CDR3 is CASSLVSGGYYEQYF. CDR3 DNA sequence: TGCGCCAGCAGCTTGGTTTCAGGGGGGTACTACGAGCAGTACTTC.

The rearrangement uses TRBV9 and TRBJ2-7; tentatively, D is TRBD2 (6 bases). This CDR3 contains 15 residues. The V and J ends lost 0 bases and 7 bases respectively, with 17 bases between them. Germline CDR1 SGDLS, CDR2 YYNGEE. In DNA form, the CDR3 reads TGTGCCAGCAGCGTAGCCCCGGACTATGGGGTGGAGCAGTACTTC. Translating it yields CASSVAPDYGVEQYF.

The chain couples TRBV6-1 to TRBJ1-5; no definite D call. CDR1 MNHNS and CDR2 SASEGT come from the germline V gene. Trimming removed 7 bases from V and 0 bases from J, with 10 bases in between. The length of the CDR3 is 14 residues. In DNA form, the CDR3 reads TGTGCCAGCATCGTCGGATATAGCAATCAGCCCCAGCATTTT. Translated, it gives CASIVGYSNQPQHF.

This clone was seen a handful of times. The rearrangement links TRBV19 to TRBJ2-7; perhaps TRBD2 as D (7 bases). V gave up 3 bases and J gave up 0 bases, with 9 bases separating them. The CDR3 sequence is 14 residues long. Germline V gene data show CDR1 as LNHDA and CDR2 as SQIVND (reference sequence). Here the CDR3 reads CASSMRGPSYEQYF. CDR3 DNA: TGTGCCAGTAGTATGCGGGGGCCCTCCTACGAGCAGTACTTC.

This chain uses TRBV9 with TRBJ1-1; D unresolved. CDR1 SGDLS and CDR2 YYNGEE come from the germline V gene. The CDR3 has 13 residues. V was trimmed by 3 bases and J by 0 bases, leaving 6 bases between them. CDR3 in amino acids: CASSGIMNTEAFF. The DNA of the CDR3 is TGTGCCAGCAGCGGTATAATGAACACTGAAGCTTTCTTT.

The chain joins TRBV7-6 to TRBJ1-1, with 7 bases aligning to TRBD1. The germline gives CDR1 SGHVS, CDR2 FNYEAQ. With V trimmed by 5 bases and J by 0 bases, 6 bases remained unmatched. The CDR3 has 15 amino acids. In DNA form, the CDR3 reads TGTGCCAGCAGCCATCCGACAGGGATGAACACTGAAGCTTTCTTT. This codes for CASSHPTGMNTEAFF.

The chain has TRBV7-9 and TRBJ2-1; D unclear. There are 11 residues in the CDR3. V was trimmed by 3 bases and J by 9 bases, leaving 6 bases between them. The V gene's germline CDR1 is SEHNR and CDR2 FQNEAQ (reference sequence). The chain's CDR3 is CASSLIGEQFF. DNA for the CDR3: TGTGCCAGCAGCTTGATAGGTGAGCAGTTCTTC.

The chain couples TRBV11-2 to TRBJ2-7, with D possibly TRBD1 on 6 matching bases. CDR1 and CDR2 from the germline V gene are SGHAT and FQNNGV. The ends were cut back, 5 bases at V and 3 bases at J, with 17 bases in the middle. The CDR3 sequence is 15 residues long. Here the CDR3 reads CASSPRAGDIYEQYF. CDR3 sequence (DNA): TGTGCCAGCAGCCCCCGGGCAGGGGATATCTACGAGCAGTACTTC.